One sample yielded the 32 T cell receptor beta chains listed below, sequenced in a study of CD8 T cells in ankylosing spondylitis. TCRdb re-derived calls from the 5' RACE reads in MiXCR, one entry per CDR3 protein. This table holds 210,000 or so distinct CDR3 sequences, roughly 25% found once. Sequencing used blood, either unsorted or a sorted T cell fraction (not recorded which). The source is a male donor with ankylosing spondylitis or in good health (not recorded which).

Many counts were recorded for this clonotype. The chain has TRBV29-1 and TRBJ2-1, with TRBD2 matching over 9 bases. The CDR3 covers 15 residues. V dropped 2 bases and J dropped 7; count of bases not matched to a gene: 9. The germline V gene encodes CDR1 SQVTM and CDR2 ANQGSEA. For the CDR3, the DNA is TGCAGCGTTGAACCATTAGCGGGAGCGAGAAATGAGCAGTTCTTC. Its protein is CSVEPLAGARNEQFF.

This clonotype was recorded a few times. The V call is TRBV5-1, the J call TRBJ2-7; no definite D call. CDR3 length equals 13 residues. From germline, CDR1 is SGHRS and CDR2 YFSETQ. V lost 0 bases, J lost 13 bases, and 17 bases lay in between. The chain's CDR3 is CASSLGRPDECYF. The DNA for the CDR3 is TGCGCCAGCAGCTTGGGACGCCCAGACGAGTGTTACTTC.

This clonotype occurred many times. The chain is built from TRBV6-1 and TRBJ2-1; the D is unclear. The CDR3 contains 14 residues. Germline CDR1 is MNHNS and CDR2 is SASEGT. Trimming pared 7 bases from V and 8 bases from J, leaving 18 bases between. The CDR3 coding sequence is TGTGCCAGCACCTTCAACCCCACGGGCTATGAGCAGTTCTTC. Translated: CASTFNPTGYEQFF.

This chain joins TRBV6-1 and TRBJ2-1, with TRBD2 identical over 13 bases. CDR1 is MNHNS and CDR2 is SASEGT in the germline V gene. This CDR3 contains 13 residues. Trimming removed 8 bases from V and 8 bases from J; junction bases left unmatched: 3. The CDR3 nucleotides are TGTGCCAGCGGGACTAGCGGGATCTATGAGCAGTTCTTC. It encodes CASGTSGIYEQFF.

Concerning this clonotype: This sequence may be a read error, since a much larger clone differs from it by one base. The chain recombines TRBV7-9 with TRBJ1-1; D gene unclear. Germline V gene data show CDR1 as SEHNR and CDR2 as FQNEAQ (reference sequence). CDR3 length: 13 residues. CDR3 loop: CVSNNGPNTEAFF. Written as DNA, the CDR3 is TGTGTCAGCAACAACGGGCCTAACACTGAAGCTTTCTTT.

This clonotype was counted only a few times. V usage is TRBV5-1 and J usage is TRBJ2-7; 7 nucleotides align to TRBD1. The germline CDR1 and CDR2 sequences are SGHRS and YFSETQ. Trimming removed 0 bases from V and 6 bases from J; junction bases left unmatched: 0. The CDR3 spans 12 residues. CDR3 bases: TGCGCCAGCAGCTTGGAGGGGGCCGAGCAGTACTTC. Translating gives CASSLEGAEQYF.

In this sample, this clonotype turned up many times. The chain links TRBV6-1 to TRBJ2-2, with unresolved D. CDR1 and CDR2 from the germline V gene are MNHNS and SASEGT. The CDR3 covers 14 residues. The ends were cut back, 6 bases at V and 4 bases at J, with 12 bases in the middle. In nucleotides, the CDR3 is TGTGCCAGCAGCCCGTGGGCGAGCACCGGGGAGCTGTTTTTT. As protein: CASSPWASTGELFF.

This clonotype was seen repeatedly, ten times or more. The V call is TRBV4-1, the J call TRBJ2-6; D call uncertain. Germline V lookup: CDR1 MGHRA, CDR2 YSYEKL. V shed 5 bases and J shed 4 bases, with 18 bases lying between them. This CDR3 contains 17 residues. CDR3 amino acids: CASSNDLTRLGANVLTF. The CDR3 DNA reads as TGCGCCAGCAGCAATGACCTTACCCGTCTGGGGGCCAACGTCCTGACTTTC.

The chain uses TRBV2 and TRBJ1-1; D not resolved. CDR1 SNHLY and CDR2 FYNNEI come from the germline V gene. This CDR3 is 14 amino acids long. The germline V and J ends were trimmed by 8 bases and 6 bases, with 19 bases remaining between them. The CDR3 sequence is CASGVAPSTAEAFF. The CDR3 nucleotides are TGTGCCAGCGGGGTGGCGCCATCCACGGCTGAAGCTTTCTTT.

The sample holds many counts of this clonotype. This chain uses TRBV3-1 with TRBJ1-5, with D possibly TRBD1 on 6 matching bases. Germline assignment: CDR1 LGHDT and CDR2 YNNKEL (reference sequence). The ends were cut back, 0 bases at V and 8 bases at J, with 11 bases in the middle. CDR3 length: 14 residues. CDR3 in amino acids: CASSQDQQGEPQHF. CDR3 bases: TGTGCCAGCAGCCAAGACCAACAGGGTGAGCCCCAGCATTTT. Drawing the rest from reference TRBV3-1 and TRBJ1-5, the complete variable domain is DTAVSQTPKYLVTQMGNDKSIKCEQNLGHDTMYWYKQDSKKFLKIMFSYNNKELIINETVPNRFSPKSPDKAHLNLHINSLELGDSAVYFCASSQDQQGEPQHFGDGTRLSIL.

This clonotype appeared many times. The J gene is TRBJ1-1, the V gene TRBV27; 12 positions agree with TRBD1. The ends lost 5 bases at V and 11 bases at J; junction bases unmatched: 21. The CDR3 has 18 amino acids. Germline V gives CDR1 MNHEY, CDR2 SMNVEV (reference sequence). The CDR3 sequence: CASSASGTGGPRWVLAFF. Here the CDR3 DNA reads TGTGCCAGCAGTGCGTCCGGGACAGGGGGCCCGCGATGGGTTCTGGCTTTCTTT.

The chain carries TRBV5-1 and TRBJ2-1, with D uncertain. Trimming stripped 1 base from V and 7 bases from J, with 9 bases between. Germline-derived CDR1 and CDR2 are SGHRS and YFSETQ. The CDR3 loop spans 13 amino acids. The CDR3 nucleotides are TGCGCCAGCAGCTTGATCGACACTAATGAGCAGTTCTTC. This sequence encodes CASSLIDTNEQFF.

This chain links TRBV28 with TRBJ2-2, with 8 positions matching TRBD2. Germline CDR1 MDHEN, CDR2 SYDVKM. CDR3 size: 15 residues. Trimming took 6 bases from V and 5 from J; bases not matched to a gene: 8. The CDR3 nucleotides read TGTGCCAGCAGGGGGGGACTAGTTACTACCGGGGAGCTGTTTTTT. This encodes CASRGGLVTTGELFF.

This clonotype was observed at least ten times. The V call is TRBV29-1, the J call TRBJ2-7; 10 nucleotides line up with TRBD2. The V gene's germline CDR1 is SQVTM and CDR2 ANQGSEA. After removal of 6 bases from V and 4 bases from J, the junction contained 3 bases not matched to a gene. The CDR3 covers 12 residues. In nucleotides, the CDR3 is TGCAGCGTGAGGACTAGCGGATACGAGCAGTACTTC. Translation gives CSVRTSGYEQYF.

This clonotype was seen at least ten times. This chain uses TRBV12-3 or TRBV12-4 with TRBJ2-1; possible D gene TRBD2, 6 bases. The CDR3 extends over 12 amino acids. V lost 3 bases and J 15 bases, leaving 15 bases between the germline ends. CDR3 DNA sequence: TGTGCCAGCAGTTTCATCGGGAGCCATCTGTTCTTC. Translation gives CASSFIGSHLFF.

This clonotype was detected ten times or more. The genes are TRBV20-1 and TRBJ1-1, with a possible D match to TRBD1 (6 bases). The germline CDR1 and CDR2 sequences are DFQATT and SNEGSKA (reference sequence). The CDR3 loop spans 13 amino acids. V gave up 6 bases and J gave up 1 base, with 12 bases separating them. CDR3 sequence reads: CSARQATNTEAFF. The CDR3 DNA sequence: TGCAGTGCACGACAGGCAACGAACACTGAAGCTTTCTTT.

This clonotype was picked up many times. CDR3 DNA: TGCAGCGTTGATGAGGGGGATGATCAGCCCCAGCATTTT. This sequence encodes CSVDEGDDQPQHF. The gene calls are TRBV29-1 and TRBJ1-5; D is possibly TRBD1 (6 bases). Germline V gene sequence: CDR1 SQVTM, CDR2 ANQGSEA. V lost 3 bases, J lost 5 bases, and 11 bases lay in between. The CDR3 runs to 13 residues.

This clonotype appeared a single time. The chain links TRBV29-1 to TRBJ1-4, with D unresolved. Germline CDR1 reads SQVTM; CDR2 reads ANQGSEA. The CDR3 spans 13 residues. V lost 7 bases to trimming and J lost 8 bases, with 17 bases between them. The CDR3: CSANVLTGEKLFF. In DNA form, the CDR3 reads TGCAGCGCCAACGTACTGACTGGGGAAAAACTGTTTTTT.

The chain joins TRBV10-3 to TRBJ1-2; D possibly corresponds to TRBD1 (5 bases). Germline V gene sequence: CDR1 ENHRY, CDR2 SYGVKD. CDR3 length equals 14 residues. V was pared by 4 bases and J by 2 bases, with 11 bases between. In DNA, the CDR3 is TGTGCCATCAGTGTCGACAGCTCCAACTATGGCTACACCTTC. This encodes CAISVDSSNYGYTF.

CDR3 nucleotide sequence: TGTGCCAGCAGCCAAGAGGGCGCCGAGGGCAATCAGCCCCAGCATTTT. As protein: CASSQEGAEGNQPQHF. This chain connects TRBV4-2 to TRBJ1-5, with D hard to call. CDR3 length: 16 residues. Trimming took off 0 bases at V and 2 bases at J, with 11 bases between the two ends. CDR1 is LGHNA and CDR2 is YNFKEQ in the germline V gene.

This chain connects TRBV29-1 to TRBJ2-4, with 16 bases fitting TRBD2. After removal of 5 bases from V and 1 base from J, the junction contained 8 bases not matched to a gene. The CDR3 spans 18 residues. CDR1 and CDR2 from the germline V gene are SQVTM and ANQGSEA. CDR3 residues: CSVSGGLAGGVAKNIQYF. The CDR3 DNA follows: TGCAGCGTTTCTGGGGGACTAGCGGGAGGGGTGGCCAAAAACATTCAGTACTTC. Using reference TRBV29-1 and TRBJ2-4 for the parts outside the CDR3, the full variable domain is SAVISQKPSRDICQRGTSLTIQCQVDSQVTMMFWYRQQPGQSLTLIATANQGSEATYESGFVIDKFPISRPNLTFSTLTVSNMSPEDSSIYLCSVSGGLAGGVAKNIQYFGAGTRLSVL.

The rearrangement joins TRBV20-1 to TRBJ2-1, with a weak D call TRBD2 (5 bases). CDR3 length equals 14 residues. Trimming removed 5 bases from V and 2 bases from J, with 13 bases in between. Germline CDR1 is DFQATT and CDR2 is SNEGSKA (reference sequence). CDR3 sequence (DNA): TGCAGTGCTCAGAACGGGGTAACCTACAATGAGCAGTTCTTC. Translating it yields CSAQNGVTYNEQFF.

The chain joins TRBV15 to TRBJ1-2; tentatively, D is TRBD1 (5 bases). CDR3 size: 14 residues. The ends were cut back, 0 bases at V and 14 bases at J, with 19 bases in the middle. CDR1 is LNHNV, CDR2 YYDKDF, per germline (reference sequence). CDR3 DNA sequence: TGTGCCACCAGCAGAGATCGGGTATTAACCCCAGGGACCTTC. Translating gives CATSRDRVLTPGTF. Full variable domain (rest looked up from reference TRBV15 and TRBJ1-2): DAMVIQNPRYQVTQFGKPVTLSCSQTLNHNVMYWYQQKSSQAPKLLFHYYDKDFNNEADTPDNFQSRRPNTSFCFLDIRSPGLGDTAMYLCATSRDRVLTPGTFGSGTRLTVV.

Remarks on this clonotype: A single base separates this from a much larger clone, so it may be a read error. As the CDR3 is not closed by the conserved phenylalanine or tryptophan, this likely results from a read error. The J gene is TRBJ2-3, the V gene TRBV9; 8 bases match TRBD1. The germline gives CDR1 SGDLS, CDR2 YYNGEE. J lost 2 bases, V lost 4 bases, and 6 bases had no gene match. The CDR3 has 15 amino acids. CDR3: CASSRTGGHTDTQYL. DNA for the CDR3: TGTGCCAGCAGCAGAACAGGGGGGCACACAGATACGCAGTATCTT.

This clonotype has ten or more counts. The chain is built from TRBV20-1 and TRBJ2-1, with D unresolved. From germline, CDR1 is DFQATT and CDR2 SNEGSKA (reference sequence). The CDR3 runs 12 residues. The germline V and J ends were trimmed by 6 bases and 4 bases, with 10 bases remaining between them. This chain's CDR3 is CSAKRTYNEQFF. For the CDR3, the DNA is TGCAGTGCGAAACGTACTTACAATGAGCAGTTCTTC.

This clonotype was picked up many times. The J gene is TRBJ2-7, the V gene TRBV20-1; 10 bases fit TRBD2. The CDR3 is 16 amino acids. The V gene end was trimmed by 0 bases and the J gene end by 3 bases; junction bases not matched to a gene: 8. Per germline, CDR1 DFQATT and CDR2 SNEGSKA (reference sequence). The CDR3 loop reads CSARDQTSGTLYEQYF. Here the CDR3 DNA reads TGCAGTGCTAGAGACCAAACTAGCGGGACCCTCTACGAGCAGTACTTC.

The chain combines TRBV4-1 with TRBJ2-7; 12 bases fit TRBD1. Germline CDR1 reads MGHRA; CDR2 reads YSYEKL. This CDR3 has 16 amino acids. V lost 1 base to trimming and J lost 3 bases; unmatched junction nucleotides: 4. This CDR3 is CASSQVGTGGGYEQYF. The CDR3 DNA reads as TGCGCCAGCAGCCAAGTCGGGACAGGGGGCGGCTACGAGCAGTACTTC.

The rearrangement links TRBV7-3 to TRBJ2-1; D is uncertain. V was cut by 5 bases and J by 0 bases, with 11 bases left in between. Germline CDR1 SGHTA, CDR2 FQGTGA. The CDR3 sequence is 15 residues long. In nucleotides, the CDR3 is TGTGCCAGCAGCCCACGGAAGAGCTCCTACAATGAGCAGTTCTTC. Encoded protein: CASSPRKSSYNEQFF.

The rearrangement links TRBV12-3 or TRBV12-4 to TRBJ1-3; D not resolved. The CDR3 sequence is 12 residues long. V was trimmed by 4 bases and J by 11 bases, leaving 12 bases between them. CDR3 protein: CASSSSTVSIYF. CDR3 nucleotide sequence: TGTGCCAGCAGTTCCTCCACGGTTTCCATATATTTT.

The gene calls are TRBV11-2 and TRBJ2-7; 7 nucleotides agree with TRBD1. Germline V CDR1 and CDR2: SGHAT, FQNNGV. The CDR3 length is 16 residues. J lost 5 bases, V lost 5 bases, and 15 bases had no gene match. CDR3 in amino acids: CASSPPRPTGKHEQYF. DNA for the CDR3: TGTGCCAGCAGCCCCCCTCGTCCGACAGGGAAGCACGAGCAGTACTTC.

The chain has TRBV6-5 and TRBJ2-7, with TRBD2 matching 8 bases. CDR1 MNHEY and CDR2 SVGAGI come from the germline V gene. The junction had 4 bases not matched to a gene; V was cut back by 6 bases and J by 6 bases. This CDR3 region has 12 residues. This CDR3 reads CASSQTSGEQYF. CDR3 DNA: TGTGCCAGCAGCCAAACTAGCGGCGAGCAGTACTTC.

In this sample, this clonotype turned up many times. V is TRBV20-1 and J is TRBJ2-1; 11 bases agree with TRBD2. CDR3 length: 14 amino acids. Germline-derived CDR1 and CDR2 are DFQATT and SNEGSKA (reference sequence). V shed 6 bases and J 10 bases; nucleotides not matched to a gene: 11. CDR3 nucleotide sequence: TGCAGTGCCGCCTTTAGCGGGAGGGCCGCGGAGCAGTTCTTC. This gives the protein CSAAFSGRAAEQFF.